This TCR beta chain was sequenced in a study of shared clonotypes between healthy human individuals. Investigators divided CD4+ cells into CD45RA+ naive and CD45RA-negative memory subsets. The CDR3 covers 12 residues. CDR1 and CDR2 from the germline V gene are SGHNT and YENEEA. Trimming left V 5 bases short and J 7 bases short, with 8 bases between. A deep-level run was used for the assay. Replicate sorted-subset PCRs were loaded with about 0.2 ug DNA, roughly 33,000 T cell genomes. Libraries were prepared by immunoSEQ multiplex PCR; TCRdb keeps only in-frame clonotypes and omits some of them. Of about 2.4 million clones listed, approximately 90% are singletons.

Sequencing input: naive CD4+ T cells sorted from blood. The subset is: CD45RA+ positively selected. V is TRBV11-3 and J is TRBJ2-2; D remains unclear. This TCR was sampled from a man younger than 35 in good health. CDR3 region: CASSQDGGELFF. CDR3 coding DNA: TGTGCCAGCAGCCAGGACGGCGGGGAGCTGTTTTTT.